These T cell receptor beta chains were read from a single sample in a study of shared clonotypes between healthy human individuals. The method was immunoSEQ multiplex PCR; TCRdb's version includes in-frame clones alone and lacks a portion of them. The data show fewer than 2.5 million clones, with 90% to 95% seen just once and about 0.39% held by the top ten. Sequenced input: naive CD4+ T cells from PBMCs. These TCRs come from a young man in good health. Some clones in this sample may be carry-over from other donors' samples. The CDR3 runs from the conserved cysteine through the conserved F or W. A D gene is named only where the DNA matches it firmly. Size is omitted from some rows. Given values are once, few, many or a class for expanded clones.

>.|TRBJ1-3|14|TRBV28|.
CASSPGYFGNTIYF
TGTGCCAGCAGCCCAGGCTATTTCGGAAACACCATATATTTT
>once|TRBJ1-1|13|TRBV29-1|TRBD1
CSAGQGASTEAFF
TGCAGCGCAGGACAGGGGGCGAGCACTGAAGCTTTCTTT
>.|TRBJ1-1|14|TRBV5-4|.
CASSLERLNTEAFF
TGTGCCAGCAGCTTGGAGCGGCTGAACACTGAAGCTTTCTTT
>once|TRBJ1-1|10|TRBV28|.
CAIRRTEAFF
TGTGCCATCAGGAGGACTGAAGCTTTCTTT
>.|TRBJ2-1|14|TRBV25-1|TRBD1
CASSDRTGSDEQFF
TGTGCCAGCAGTGACAGGACAGGGAGTGATGAGCAGTTCTTC
>.|TRBJ2-7|15|TRBV18|TRBD2
CASSPPRGSLYEQYF
TGTGCCAGCTCACCACCCCGCGGGAGTTTGTACGAGCAGTACTTC
>.|TRBJ1-4|14|TRBV4-1|.
CASSRVATNEKLFF
TGCGCCTCCAGCCGGGTTGCAACTAATGAAAAACTGTTTTTT
>.|TRBJ2-1|16|TRBV7-8|.
CASSTRGRAGLNEQFF
TGTGCCAGCAGCACCCGCGGGCGGGCCGGCCTGAATGAGCAGTTCTTC
>.|TRBJ1-1|13|TRBV7-3|.
CASSSFLGTEAFF
TGTGCCAGCAGCTCGTTCTTGGGAACTGAAGCTTTCTTT
>.|TRBJ1-1|14|TRBV5-4|.
CASSLEGGWTEAFF
TGTGCCAGCAGCTTGGAGGGGGGGTGGACTGAAGCTTTCTTT
>.|TRBJ2-7|14|TRBV11-2|TRBD2
CASRELAGAYEQYF
TGTGCCAGCAGGGAGCTAGCGGGAGCCTACGAGCAGTACTTC
>.|TRBJ2-7|13|TRBV7-2|.
CASSLGYSYEQYF
TGTGCCAGCAGCTTAGGATACTCCTACGAGCAGTACTTC
>.|TRBJ2-6|18|TRBV11-2|TRBD2
CASSPVTSVVSGANVLTF
TGTGCCAGCAGCCCGGTGACTAGCGTTGTCTCTGGGGCCAACGTCCTGACTTTC
>.|TRBJ1-1|14|TRBV11-2|.
CASSFLFGHTEAFF
TGTGCCAGCAGCTTCTTGTTCGGGCACACTGAAGCTTTCTTT
>.|TRBJ2-1|10|TRBV29-1|.
CSAARYEQFF
TGCAGCGCCGCTCGCTATGAGCAGTTCTTC
>.|TRBJ2-7|16|TRBV27|TRBD1
CASRGTGEEFSYEQYF
TGTGCCAGCAGGGGGACAGGGGAAGAGTTCAGCTACGAGCAGTACTTC
>.|TRBJ2-5|16|TRBV2|TRBD2
CASSGFPTSGEETQYF
TGTGCCAGCAGTGGGTTCCCAACTAGCGGGGAAGAGACCCAGTACTTC
>.|TRBJ1-3|14|TRBV5-6|.
CASSPGRAGNTIYF
TGTGCCAGCAGCCCCGGGAGGGCTGGAAACACCATATATTTT
>once|TRBJ2-7|14|TRBV19|.
CASSPGVKVHEQYF
TGTGCCAGTAGCCCCGGAGTGAAGGTCCACGAGCAGTACTTC
>.|TRBJ1-3|15|TRBV11-3|.
CASSWDSASGNTIYF
TGTGCCAGCAGCTGGGACTCCGCCTCTGGAAACACCATATATTTT
>.|TRBJ2-7|15|TRBV2|TRBD2
CASSEFGGRAAEQYF
TGTGCCAGCAGTGAATTTGGCGGGAGGGCTGCCGAGCAGTACTTC
>once|TRBJ2-2|13|TRBV6-6|.
CATQRGNTGELFF
TGTGCCACCCAAAGGGGGAACACCGGGGAGCTGTTTTTT
>.|TRBJ1-6|13|TRBV4-3|.
CASSQERRSPLHF
TGCGCCAGCAGCCAAGAAAGGAGATCACCCCTCCACTTT
>.|TRBJ1-5|17|TRBV30|.
CAWSGGEGRGFNQPQHF
TGTGCCTGGAGTGGTGGTGAGGGCCGGGGATTCAATCAGCCCCAGCATTTT
>.|TRBJ2-2|14|TRBV7-2|.
CARREGSNTGELFF
TGTGCCAGGAGGGAAGGTTCCAACACCGGGGAGCTGTTTTTT
>.|TRBJ2-3|15|TRBV18|.
CASSQMTAGTDTQYF
TGTGCCAGCTCACAAATGACCGCCGGGACAGATACGCAGTATTTT
>.|TRBJ2-6|15|TRBV11-3|.
CASSLGSSGANVLTF
TGTGCCAGCAGCTTAGGTAGCTCTGGGGCCAACGTCCTGACTTTC
>.|TRBJ1-1|16|TRBV27|TRBD1
CASSPEGGSMNTEAFF
TGTGCCAGCAGCCCTGAAGGGGGCTCAATGAACACTGAAGCTTTCTTT
>.|TRBJ2-3|15|TRBV5-1|TRBD1
CASSLSGQGIDTQYF
TGCGCCAGCAGCTTGTCGGGACAGGGTATAGATACGCAGTATTTT
>.|TRBJ2-5|14|TRBV7-3|.
CASSLGPTRETQYF
TGTGCCAGCAGCTTAGGCCCCACGAGAGAGACCCAGTACTTC
>few|TRBJ1-5|15|TRBV10-1|.
CASSESKSVPQPQHF
TGCGCCAGCAGTGAGTCGAAGTCTGTGCCTCAGCCCCAGCATTTT
>.|TRBJ2-2|15|TRBV19|.
CASRSGTANTGELFF
TGTGCCAGTAGGTCCGGGACTGCGAACACCGGGGAGCTGTTTTTT
>.|TRBJ1-6|14|TRBV9|.
CASSEDPRLLPLHF
TGTGCCAGCAGCGAGGACCCCCGTCTTTTGCCCCTCCACTTT
>once|TRBJ2-5|15|TRBV6-5|TRBD2
CASSSWTSGKETQYF
TGTGCCAGCAGTTCTTGGACTAGCGGGAAAGAGACCCAGTACTTC
>.|TRBJ2-2|20|TRBV27|.
CASSLPTYLPPTGSTGELFF
TGTGCCAGCAGTTTACCTACTTATCTCCCCCCAACAGGGAGCACCGGGGAGCTGTTTTTT
>.|TRBJ2-3|13|TRBV19|.
CASSSGVGDTQYF
TGTGCCAGTAGTAGCGGGGTGGGAGATACGCAGTATTTT
>.|TRBJ2-1|15|TRBV18|.
CASSPTTGVRNEQFF
TGTGCCAGCTCACCCACGACGGGAGTGAGGAATGAGCAGTTCTTC
>once|TRBJ2-2|16|TRBV21-1|.
CASSTRDSANTGELFF
TGTGCCAGCAGCACGAGGGACAGCGCGAACACCGGGGAGCTGTTTTTT
>.|TRBJ2-2|13|TRBV7-9|.
CASSLRETGELFF
TGTGCCAGCAGCTTAAGAGAAACCGGGGAGCTGTTTTTT
>.|TRBJ1-2|15|TRBV28|TRBD1
CASSLFKGANYGYTF
TGTGCCAGCAGTTTATTTAAGGGGGCAAACTATGGCTACACCTTC
>.|TRBJ2-3|13|TRBV19|.
CASTPQNTDTQYF
TGTGCCAGTACTCCCCAGAACACAGATACGCAGTATTTT
>.|TRBJ2-7|11|TRBV29-1|.
CSVEYGYEQYF
TGCAGCGTTGAATATGGTTACGAGCAGTACTTC
>.|TRBJ2-5|16|TRBV19|TRBD1
CASGTGSTSYQETQYF
TGTGCCAGTGGGACAGGTAGTACCTCGTACCAAGAGACCCAGTACTTC
>.|TRBJ2-3|18|TRBV10-3|TRBD1
CAIRPGQGAGEATDTQYF
TGTGCCATCAGACCGGGACAGGGGGCGGGAGAGGCAACAGATACGCAGTATTTT
>.|TRBJ2-1|15|TRBV7-2|TRBD2
CASSEGLAPYNEQFF
TGTGCCAGCAGCGAGGGACTAGCGCCGTACAATGAGCAGTTCTTC
>.|TRBJ2-5|13|TRBV2|TRBD1
CASSGQDQETQYF
TGTGCCAGCAGCGGACAGGACCAAGAGACCCAGTACTTC
>.|TRBJ2-2|13|TRBV18|.
CASSPRNGGELFF
TGTGCCAGCTCACCACGGAATGGCGGGGAGCTGTTTTTT
>.|TRBJ1-2|13|TRBV7-9|.
CASSPGQGHGYTF
TGTGCCAGCAGCCCAGGGCAGGGGCACGGCTACACCTTC
>.|TRBJ2-3|16|TRBV7-3|.
CASSLVGTTSTDTQYF
TGTGCCAGCAGCTTAGTAGGCACCACCAGCACAGATACGCAGTATTTT
>.|TRBJ1-2|13|TRBV14|.
CASSQGRNYGYTF
TGTGCCAGCAGCCAGGGGAGGAATTATGGCTACACCTTC
>.|TRBJ2-3|17|TRBV28|.
CASSFTVGRDNTDTQYF
TGTGCCAGCAGTTTCACGGTCGGCAGAGATAACACAGATACGCAGTATTTT
>.|TRBJ1-3|14|TRBV7-2|.
CASSPGTPGNTIYF
TGTGCCAGCAGCCCAGGGACACCGGGAAACACCATATATTTT
>once|TRBJ2-2|14|TRBV27|.
CATLGAQNTGELFF
TGTGCCACCTTAGGTGCACAGAACACCGGGGAGCTGTTTTTT
>.|TRBJ2-7|13|TRBV11-1|TRBD1
CASSRDREYEQYF
TGTGCCAGCAGTCGGGACAGGGAGTACGAGCAGTACTTC
>.|TRBJ1-2|15|TRBV5-1|.
CASSLVVQGQDGYTF
TGCGCCAGCAGCTTGGTAGTCCAGGGGCAGGATGGCTACACCTTC